Presented here are 5 T cell receptor beta chains from one specimen sequenced in a study of long-term antiretroviral therapy in people with HIV. Survey level was the resolution at which the v3.0 immunoSEQ assay ran. The method was immunoSEQ multiplex PCR; TCRdb's version includes in-frame clones alone and lacks a portion of them. The sample shows 16,000 or so clones, about 85% of them seen only once. The sample consisted of unsorted PBMCs, taken 0.5 years after starting antiretroviral therapy. The source is a middle-aged woman with HIV.

The V and J genes are TRBV6-1 and TRBJ1-1; D is perhaps TRBD1 (5 bases). The CDR3 is 14 residues long. Germline loops: CDR1 MNHNS, CDR2 SASEGT. The V end was cut by 0 bases, the J end by 5 bases, with 10 bases between. The CDR3 coding sequence is TGTGCCAGCAGTGAAGCCGGCAGGGTTACTGAAGCTTTCTTT. Translation gives CASSEAGRVTEAFF.

This chain connects TRBV6-5 to TRBJ1-2, with 8 bases identical to TRBD1. This CDR3 is built from 14 residues. Germline V gene data show CDR1 as MNHEY and CDR2 as SVGAGI. The V gene end was trimmed by 6 bases and the J gene end by 11 bases; junction bases not matched to a gene: 14. CDR3 protein: CASSPTGSTGVYTF. For the CDR3, the DNA is TGTGCCAGCAGCCCCACAGGATCGACAGGGGTTTACACCTTC.

The chain links TRBV6-5 to TRBJ2-1; perhaps TRBD2 as D (6 bases). Trimming removed 6 bases at V and 2 bases at J, with 14 bases between. The CDR3 sequence is 15 residues long. The germline V gene has CDR1 MNHEY and CDR2 SVGAGI. The CDR3 is CASRIADGAYNEQFF. In DNA form, the CDR3 reads TGTGCCAGCAGAATAGCGGATGGGGCCTACAATGAGCAGTTCTTC.

V and J are TRBV5-1 and TRBJ2-2, with 14 bases aligning to TRBD2. The J segment lost 8 bases and the V segment lost 1 base, leaving 7 bases of the junction unmatched. Per germline, CDR1 SGHRS and CDR2 YFSETQ. This CDR3 has 17 residues. The chain's CDR3 is CASSLMGTSGSTGELFF. As DNA, the CDR3 is TGCGCCAGCAGCTTGATGGGGACTAGCGGGAGTACTGGGGAGCTGTTTTTT.

Only a few counts were recorded for this clone. The V gene is TRBV19, the J gene TRBJ1-1; 9 positions match TRBD1. Germline CDR1 LNHDA, CDR2 SQIVND (reference sequence). The CDR3 is made up of 16 amino acids. The V segment lost 6 bases and the J segment 5 bases; nucleotides outside the gene matches: 13. The CDR3: CASSPLPDRGGTEAFF. The CDR3 DNA sequence: TGTGCCAGTAGCCCCCTACCGGACAGGGGAGGAACTGAAGCTTTCTTT.